The present T cell receptor (beta chain) was sequenced within a study of blood T cell repertoires in COVID-19. About the research overall: The samples span acute and convalescent COVID-19 from the United States, Italy and Spain. PBMCs, B-cell-depleted T cells, or T cells provided the cDNA or gDNA that made up the material.

Those enrolled in Seattle joined during active infection and were followed longitudinally afterward. Assay: immunoSEQ multiplex PCR; the TCRdb copy retains only in-frame clones and omits some. This sample has 55,000 to 75,000 clones, with approximately 72% found just once. This CDR3 comprises 11 residues. Trimming pared 7 bases from V and 3 bases from J, leaving 6 bases between. Germline loops: CDR1 MNHNY, CDR2 SVGAGI (reference sequence). The source of this sequence is a woman aged 70-85 years with COVID-19, enrolled during active disease. The J gene is TRBJ1-1, the V gene TRBV6-6; no clear D. The material sequenced was peripheral blood. CDR3 nucleotides: TGTGCCAGCACCCAGGACACTGAAGCTTTCTTT. This encodes CASTQDTEAFF.